This entry is about one T cell receptor beta chain. The CDR3 covers 12 residues. Only healthy Caucasians were enrolled as donors. One entry per CDR3 protein results from TCRdb running MiXCR on the 5' RACE reads. The table has around 220,000 distinct CDR3 sequences, about 10% seen once. The record originates from a study of identical twins. The sample taken for sequencing was memory T cells sorted from blood. The gene calls are TRBV21-1 and TRBJ2-5; the D segment call TRBD1 is taken from the table without a DNA check. TRBV21-1 corresponds to a pseudogene. The sequence came from a man aged 50 or older in good health. CDR3 DNA sequence: TGTGCCAGAACAGGGGGCCGAGAGACCCAGTACTTC. This translates into CARTGGRETQYF.